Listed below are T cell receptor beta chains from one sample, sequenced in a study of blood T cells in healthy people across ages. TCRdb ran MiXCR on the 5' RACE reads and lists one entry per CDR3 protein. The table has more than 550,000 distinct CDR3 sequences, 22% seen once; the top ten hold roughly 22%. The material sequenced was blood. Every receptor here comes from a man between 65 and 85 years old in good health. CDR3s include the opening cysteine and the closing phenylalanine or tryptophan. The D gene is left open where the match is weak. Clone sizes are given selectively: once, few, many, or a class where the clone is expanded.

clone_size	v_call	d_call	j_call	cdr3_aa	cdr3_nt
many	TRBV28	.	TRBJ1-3	CASSFRPISGNTIYF	TGTGCCAGCAGTTTCCGACCGATCTCTGGAAACACCATATATTTT
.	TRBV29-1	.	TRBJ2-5	CSVVGRAGQQETQYF	TGCAGCGTTGTCGGTAGGGCGGGGCAGCAAGAGACCCAGTACTTC
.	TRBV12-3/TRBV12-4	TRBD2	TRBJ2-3	CASEAGGWTDTQYF	TGTGCCAGCGAAGCGGGGGGGTGGACAGATACGCAGTATTTT
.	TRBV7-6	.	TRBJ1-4	CASSLEQGWEKLFF	TGTGCCAGCAGCTTAGAGCAGGGATGGGAAAAACTGTTTTTT
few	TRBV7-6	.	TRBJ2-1	CASSLSLSDFSYNEQFF	TGTGCCAGCAGCTTGTCCCTTTCGGACTTCTCCTACAATGAGCAGTTCTTC
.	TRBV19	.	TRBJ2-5	CASSILGETQYF	TGTGCCAGTAGTATATTGGGAGAGACCCAGTACTTC
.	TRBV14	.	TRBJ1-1	CASSQSGIPFTEAFF	TGTGCCAGCAGCCAAAGTGGAATCCCATTCACTGAAGCTTTCTTT
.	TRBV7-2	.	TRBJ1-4	CASSLGGWATNEKLFF	TGTGCCAGCAGCTTAGGGGGTTGGGCAACTAATGAAAAACTGTTTTTT
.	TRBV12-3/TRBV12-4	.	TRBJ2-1	CASSLAGLSNEQFF	TGTGCCAGCAGTTTAGCGGGACTTAGCAATGAGCAGTTCTTC
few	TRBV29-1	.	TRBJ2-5	CSVVKEQETQYF	TGCAGCGTTGTCAAGGAGCAAGAGACCCAGTACTTC
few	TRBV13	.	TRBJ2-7	CASSLSSASGFVEQYF	TGTGCCAGCAGCCTTAGCAGTGCGAGCGGGTTTGTCGAGCAGTACTTC
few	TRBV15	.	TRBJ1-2	CATSEDGPYGYTF	TGTGCCACCAGCGAGGACGGCCCCTATGGCTACACCTTC
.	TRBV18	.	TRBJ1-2	CASSPQDGGASYGYTF	TGTGCCAGCTCACCACAAGATGGGGGCGCCTCCTATGGCTACACCTTC
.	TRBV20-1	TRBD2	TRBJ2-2	CSARAPSGSDTGELFF	TGCAGTGCTAGAGCCCCTAGCGGGAGCGATACCGGGGAGCTGTTTTTT
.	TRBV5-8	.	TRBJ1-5	CASNGVKGPQPQHF	TGTGCCAGCAACGGTGTAAAGGGCCCGCAGCCCCAGCATTTT
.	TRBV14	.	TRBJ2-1	CASSRGGAEEIHNEQFF	TGTGCCAGCAGCCGGGGGGGGGCAGAGGAAATCCACAATGAGCAGTTCTTC
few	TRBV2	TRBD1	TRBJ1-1	CASSVVAGTDEAFF	TGTGCCAGCAGTGTTGTTGCTGGGACAGATGAAGCTTTCTTT
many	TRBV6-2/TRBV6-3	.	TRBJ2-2	CASRSTGELFF	TGTGCCAGCAGAAGCACCGGGGAGCTGTTTTTT
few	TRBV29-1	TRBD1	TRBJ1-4	CSAQQGAAYEKLFF	TGCAGCGCCCAACAGGGGGCCGCTTATGAAAAACTGTTTTTT
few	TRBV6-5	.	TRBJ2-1	CASRPTALSYNEQFF	TGTGCCAGCAGGCCGACTGCCCTTTCCTACAATGAGCAGTTCTTC